This is a list of T cell receptor beta chains from one sample in a study of identifying expanded T cells in peripheral blood. Sequenced by immunoSEQ multiplex PCR; TCRdb stores in-frame clones only, minus some. The data hold nearly 60,000 clones, with roughly 90% observed a single time. The sample comprised blood. The receptors here all came from a person aged 18 to 75 in good health. The CDR3 runs from the conserved cysteine through the conserved F or W. D genes are given only for firm matches. Size values are once, few and many counts, or a class for expanded clones, and some rows have none.

>TRBV14|once|TRBJ2-1|TRBD2
TGTGCCAGCAGAGCCGCCAGGGGGACTAGCGTCTACAATGAGCAGTTCTTC
CASRAARGTSVYNEQFF
>TRBV5-6|once|TRBJ1-4|-
TGTGCCAGCAGCTTCCAGACCCCAGCCTTGGGAGAAAAACTGTTTTTT
CASSFQTPALGEKLFF
>TRBV2|-|TRBJ2-7|-
TGTGCCAGCAGTGGGCCTGGGGCGTATTTCTACGAGCAGTACTTC
CASSGPGAYFYEQYF
>TRBV28|-|TRBJ1-5|-
TGTGCCAGCTGGGGGCGAAGCAATCAGCCCCAGCATTTT
CASWGRSNQPQHF
>TRBV7-8|-|TRBJ1-5|-
TGTGCCAGCAGCCCGACCAGGTGGGGAGCTCATCAGCCCCAGCATTTT
CASSPTRWGAHQPQHF
>TRBV5-1|-|TRBJ2-1|TRBD2
TGCGCCAGCAGCGGGGATGGGACTAGCACCTACAATGAGCAGTTCTTC
CASSGDGTSTYNEQFF
>TRBV6-5|-|TRBJ2-5|-
TGTGCCAGCTCCTTGAACATCCAAGAGACCCAGTACTTC
CASSLNIQETQYF
>TRBV28|-|TRBJ1-4|-
TGTGCCAGCAATTCGGTATCGTTAGTAACAACTAATGAAAAACTGTTTTTT
CASNSVSLVTTNEKLFF
>TRBV9|-|TRBJ2-5|TRBD2
TGTGCCAGCAGCGTAGCCCCTTACGGGGGGGAAGGGGAGACCCAGTACTTC
CASSVAPYGGEGETQYF
>TRBV4-3|-|TRBJ2-5|-
TGCGCCAGCAGCCGCCAGACAGTTCCTGGGGAGACCCAGTACTTC
CASSRQTVPGETQYF